The 15 T cell receptor beta chains presented below share a single source sample, sequenced in a study of shared clonotypes between healthy human individuals. This table comes from immunoSEQ multiplex PCR, and its TCRdb copy is limited to in-frame clones, with some not included. The sample consists of almost 750,000 clones, 72% of them appearing once. Source material: memory CD4+ T cells sorted from blood. Subset reported: CD45RA-negative fraction. All receptors come from a woman aged 25 to 45 in good health.

The chain uses TRBV5-1 and TRBJ2-1, with D possibly matching TRBD1 (6 bases). Trimming took off 3 bases at V and 7 bases at J, with 20 bases between the two ends. Germline CDR1 SGHRS, CDR2 YFSETQ. The CDR3 runs to 16 residues. The CDR3 reads CASSYRVRVELNEQFF. In DNA form, the CDR3 reads TGCGCCAGCAGCTACAGGGTACGGGTCGAGTTGAATGAGCAGTTCTTC.

In this sample, this clone turned up a few times. The chain carries TRBV11-2 and TRBJ2-1; D gene unclear. V shed 6 bases and J shed 8 bases, with 11 bases lying between them. The CDR3 loop spans 12 amino acids. The germline V gene encodes CDR1 SGHAT and CDR2 FQNNGV. In DNA, the CDR3 is TGTGCCAGCAGTCCTAGGGCCCATGAGCAGTTCTTC. Protein sequence: CASSPRAHEQFF.

Concerning this clone: This sample includes further DNA sequences coding for the same CDR3. The chain employs TRBV19 and TRBJ2-7, with TRBD1 as a possible D gene (5 bases). The V gene lost 4 bases and the J gene lost 0 bases, with 13 bases spanning the gap. Germline loops: CDR1 LNHDA, CDR2 SQIVND (reference sequence). The CDR3 length is 15 residues. The CDR3 region is CASSNQGSSSYEQYF. Written as DNA, the CDR3 is TGTGCCAGTAGTAATCAGGGATCGAGCTCCTACGAGCAGTACTTC.

V and J are TRBV27 and TRBJ2-5; no firm D call. This CDR3 region has 12 residues. Germline V gene lookup returns CDR1 MNHEY and CDR2 SMNVEV (reference sequence). Trimming removed 6 bases from V and 4 bases from J, with 9 bases in between. The CDR3 DNA sequence: TGTGCCAGCAGGGACCCCGCAGAGACCCAGTACTTC. Its translation: CASRDPAETQYF.

This clone occurred a few times. CDR3 nucleotides: TGTGCCAGCTCCCCGACACGGAATGAGCAGTTCTTC. Its translation is CASSPTRNEQFF. V gene TRBV6-6 combines with J gene TRBJ2-1, with D unclear. In germline, CDR1 is MNHNY, CDR2 SVGAGI (reference sequence). Deletions cut 8 bases from V and 7 bases from J, with 12 bases between. CDR3 length equals 12 residues.

The CDR3 here is CASSDPGLLNEQFF. As DNA, the CDR3 is TGTGCCAGCAGTGATCCGGGACTACTCAATGAGCAGTTCTTC. The genes are TRBV25-1 and TRBJ2-1; TRBD2 agrees at 7 bases. This CDR3 spans 14 amino acids. Germline CDR1 is MGHDK and CDR2 is SYGVNS. V lost 3 bases, J lost 6 bases, and 5 bases stayed unmatched.

A remark on this clone: The sample has other DNA sequences that encode this CDR3 too. The CDR3 DNA is TGCGCCAGCAGCTTGGCCGGCAGGTCGAACACTGAAGCTTTCTTT. It translates to CASSLAGRSNTEAFF. The chain employs TRBV5-1 and TRBJ1-1, with D uncertain. Germline CDR1 reads SGHRS; CDR2 reads YFSETQ. This CDR3 spans 15 amino acids. The V gene lost 0 bases and the J gene lost 1 base, with 10 bases spanning the gap.

Comments on this clone: The sample contains more than one DNA sequence encoding this CDR3. This rearrangement joins TRBV5-1 to TRBJ2-1; 7 positions match TRBD2. CDR3 length: 15 residues. V dropped 0 bases and J dropped 4; count of bases not matched to a gene: 4. CDR1 and CDR2 from the germline V gene are SGHRS and YFSETQ. This CDR3 is CASSLEASGYNEQFF. The CDR3 bases are TGCGCCAGCAGCTTGGAGGCTAGCGGATACAATGAGCAGTTCTTC.

A few counts support this clone. The chain carries TRBV10-3 and TRBJ2-5; 16 bases map to TRBD2. The CDR3 runs to 19 residues. Trimming removed 3 bases from V and 4 bases from J; junction bases left unmatched: 11. The germline CDR1 and CDR2 sequences are ENHRY and SYGVKD. CDR3 residues: CAISDPGTSGRAGGETQYF. CDR3 nucleotide sequence: TGTGCCATCAGTGATCCGGGGACTAGCGGGAGGGCTGGGGGAGAGACCCAGTACTTC.

CDR3 sequence reads: CASSPQGGSTDTQYF. The CDR3 coding sequence is TGTGCCAGCAGTCCCCAGGGCGGGAGCACAGATACGCAGTATTTT. The rearrangement links TRBV6-1 to TRBJ2-3; D might be TRBD1 or TRBD2, each matching 5 bases. V was pared by 5 bases and J by 0 bases, with 12 bases between. The CDR3 runs 15 residues. Germline-derived CDR1 and CDR2 are MNHNS and SASEGT.

The V gene is TRBV10-2, the J gene TRBJ2-1; 13 bases line up with TRBD2. With 3 bases clipped from V and 5 bases from J, the junction kept 10 bases outside the gene matches. The CDR3 spans 18 residues. CDR1 and CDR2 from the germline V gene are WSHSY and SAAADI. For the CDR3, the DNA is TGCGCCAGCAGTGACCACACCTCCGGGACTAGCGGGAACAATGAGCAGTTCTTC. It codes for CASSDHTSGTSGNNEQFF.

The V call is TRBV19, the J call TRBJ2-3, with 9 nucleotides matching TRBD2. After removal of 10 bases from V and 2 bases from J, the junction contained 7 bases not matched to a gene. The CDR3 totals 14 residues. The germline V gene has CDR1 LNHDA and CDR2 SQIVND (reference sequence). In nucleotides, the CDR3 is TGTGCCACCTTTAGCGGGAGCCTCACAGATACGCAGTATTTT. This encodes CATFSGSLTDTQYF.

The gene calls are TRBV10-3 and TRBJ2-4; D not certain. There are 14 residues in the CDR3. Germline V CDR1 and CDR2: ENHRY, SYGVKD. Trimming took off 0 bases at V and 5 bases at J, with 8 bases between the two ends. The CDR3 is CAISESAQQNIQYF. DNA for the CDR3: TGTGCCATCAGTGAGTCAGCCCAGCAAAACATTCAGTACTTC.

The CDR3 here is CSVVPRQGRKDTEAFF. The CDR3 nucleotides read TGCAGCGTTGTCCCTAGACAGGGGAGAAAGGACACTGAAGCTTTCTTT. The chain combines TRBV29-1 with TRBJ1-1; 8 nucleotides agree with TRBD1. The CDR3 covers 16 residues. Trimming cost V 4 bases and J 3 bases; bases outside gene matches: 13. The germline gives CDR1 SQVTM, CDR2 ANQGSEA.

CDR3 loop: CASTTRGGQGYEQYF. The CDR3 DNA sequence: TGTGCCAGCACCACAAGGGGGGGCCAGGGGTACGAGCAGTACTTC. This chain links TRBV27 with TRBJ2-7; perhaps TRBD2 as D (7 bases). The germline gives CDR1 MNHEY, CDR2 SMNVEV (reference sequence). CDR3 length: 15 amino acids. Trimming pared 7 bases from V and 4 bases from J, leaving 20 bases between.